Below are 6 T cell receptor beta chains sequenced from a single sample in a study of shared clonotypes between healthy human individuals. Sequencing was performed with immunoSEQ multiplex PCR; in TCRdb, only in-frame clones are kept and a portion is missing. Here the sample spans 2 million to 2.5 million clones, 80% to 95% being singletons. Sequencing input: naive CD4+ T cells from PBMCs. Subset denoted: CD45RA+ positively selected. The origin of the receptors is a man younger than 30 in good health. Some clones in this sample may be carry-over from other donors' samples.

The chain couples TRBV9 to TRBJ2-1, with no clear D. V was trimmed by 0 bases and J by 7 bases, leaving 14 bases between them. Germline V lookup: CDR1 SGDLS, CDR2 YYNGEE. CDR3 length equals 15 residues. The CDR3 DNA follows: TGTGCCAGCAGCGTAGTGGGCAGTTACATAAATGAGCAGTTCTTC. It is translated as CASSVVGSYINEQFF.

V is TRBV14 and J is TRBJ2-5; TRBD1 matches 9 bases. The CDR3 covers 16 residues. Germline loops: CDR1 SGHDN, CDR2 FVKESK. Trimming removed 2 bases from V and 2 bases from J; junction bases left unmatched: 6. CDR3 residues: CASSQRDRVPQETQYF. In nucleotides, the CDR3 is TGTGCCAGCAGCCAACGGGACAGGGTTCCTCAAGAGACCCAGTACTTC.

This clone is a singleton in its sample. V gene TRBV5-4 combines with J gene TRBJ1-4; D gene unclear. Germline CDR1 and CDR2: SGHNT and YYREEE (reference sequence). CDR3 length: 15 residues. Between the trimmed V and J ends, which lost 0 bases and 5 bases, there was a span of 11 bases. The CDR3 reads CASSLAPGVNEKLFF. CDR3 sequence (DNA): TGTGCCAGCAGCTTGGCCCCAGGAGTAAATGAAAAACTGTTTTTT.

Note on this clone: This specimen includes other DNA sequences encoding the same CDR3. This rearrangement joins TRBV7-9 to TRBJ1-3, with 7 bases aligning to TRBD1. The V segment lost 5 bases and the J segment 4 bases; nucleotides outside the gene matches: 5. Germline loops: CDR1 SEHNR, CDR2 FQNEAQ (reference sequence). This CDR3 has 14 amino acids. This CDR3 is CASSPDRAGNTIYF. The CDR3 DNA sequence: TGTGCCAGCAGCCCCGACAGGGCGGGAAACACCATATATTTT.

The rearrangement uses TRBV5-1 and TRBJ2-7, with 9 bases matching TRBD2. The CDR3 totals 14 residues. The J segment lost 1 base and the V segment lost 4 bases, leaving 3 bases of the junction unmatched. Germline CDR1 and CDR2: SGHRS and YFSETQ. DNA of the CDR3: TGCGCCAGCAGCGAGGGACTAGCTTCCTACGAGCAGTACTTC. As protein: CASSEGLASYEQYF.

The chain employs TRBV10-3 and TRBJ2-3; TRBD1 matches at 11 bases. Germline CDR1 ENHRY, CDR2 SYGVKD. V was clipped by 4 bases and J by 6 bases; unmatched bases: 6. This CDR3 has 15 amino acids. The CDR3 region is CAISGQGQGVDTQYF. The CDR3 DNA reads TGTGCCATCAGTGGACAGGGACAGGGGGTGGATACGCAGTATTTT.